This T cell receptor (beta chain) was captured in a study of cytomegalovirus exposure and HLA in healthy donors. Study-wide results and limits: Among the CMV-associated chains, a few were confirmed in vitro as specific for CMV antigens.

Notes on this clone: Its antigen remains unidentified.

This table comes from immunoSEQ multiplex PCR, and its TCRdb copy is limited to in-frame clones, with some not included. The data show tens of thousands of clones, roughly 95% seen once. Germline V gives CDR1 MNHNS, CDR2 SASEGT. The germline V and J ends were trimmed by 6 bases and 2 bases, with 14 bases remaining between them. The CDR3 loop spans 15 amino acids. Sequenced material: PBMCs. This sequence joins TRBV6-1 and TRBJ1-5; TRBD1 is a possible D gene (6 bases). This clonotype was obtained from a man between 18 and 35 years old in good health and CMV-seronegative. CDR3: CASRPQGEGNQPQHF. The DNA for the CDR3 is TGTGCCAGCAGACCACAGGGTGAGGGCAATCAGCCCCAGCATTTT.